The following is a T cell receptor beta chain sequence with its context. Its matching antigen is unknown. PCR was performed using 60 Vbeta and 13 Jbeta primers. The repertoire was sequenced with immunoSEQ multiplex PCR; TCRdb's copy has only in-frame clones and lacks some. The sample holds approximately 170,000 clones, 80% seen once. The data originate from a study of cytomegalovirus exposure and HLA in healthy donors. Study-wide points: Among CMV-associated TCR beta chains, most appeared HLA-restricted in a later analysis. A later analysis reportedly identified an Asian-associated ancestry cluster as carrying fewer N-insertions than the roughly 720-donor mean. Apart from CMV serostatus, no immune exposure information was available.

The ends were cut back, 2 bases at V and 8 bases at J, with 7 bases in the middle. The CDR3 length is 12 residues. Germline V lookup: CDR1 SGHVS, CDR2 FQNEAQ. This receptor was obtained from a woman between 45 and 60 years old in good health and CMV-seropositive. The chain uses TRBV7-8 and TRBJ2-1; no definite D call. The sequenced material came from PBMCs. CDR3 in amino acids: CASSLMSHEQFF. CDR3 coding DNA: TGTGCCAGCAGCTTAATGTCTCATGAGCAGTTCTTC.